This T cell receptor (beta chain) was documented in a study of graft-versus-host responses after intestinal transplantation. From germline, CDR1 is MDHEN and CDR2 SYDVKM. This CDR3 comprises 15 residues. Trimming shortened V by 6 bases and J by 2 bases, and 17 bases separated the two germline ends. The assay was immunoSEQ multiplex PCR, and TCRdb's table has in-frame clones only and misses some. The table lists about 8,600 clones, 25% to 40% of them singletons, with 5% to 5.5% in the top ten. The chain employs TRBV28 and TRBJ2-7; TRBD2 might be the D (5 bases). The material was alloreactive CD4+ T cells from a mixed lymphocyte reaction culture, obtained before intestinal transplant. Subset specified: CFSE-low proliferating T cells sorted from approximately six-day pre-transplant mixed lymphocyte reaction (GvH or HvG direction). This receptor was identified in a human patient who received an intestinal transplant. The CDR3 nucleotides are TGTGCCAGCAGAGCGGATAACTATCCTACCTACGAGCAGTACTTC. It encodes CASRADNYPTYEQYF.